The 4 T cell receptor beta chains below all came from one sample that was sequenced in a study of neurological immune-mediated disorders. A single record per CDR3 protein comes from TCRdb applying MiXCR to the 5' RACE reads. In the table there are about 59,000 distinct CDR3 sequences, roughly 13% of which are singletons. Input material: PBMCs. These receptors were collected from a woman between 55 and 75 years old with HTLV-1-associated myelopathy (HAM/TSP).

A word on this clonotype: A read error may account for a junction end that differs from germline. The chain recombines TRBV28 with TRBJ2-7, with TRBD2 matching 8 bases. CDR3 length: 15 amino acids. Per germline, CDR1 MDHEN and CDR2 SYDVKM. This CDR3 reads CASRPTGSGTYEQNF. Here the CDR3 DNA reads TGTGCCAGCAGACCCACTGGTAGCGGGACCTACGAGCAGAACTTC.

This clonotype came up a few times. This sequence joins TRBV15 and TRBJ2-3, with 11 positions matching TRBD2. Germline values: CDR1 LNHNV, CDR2 YYDKDF (reference sequence). The CDR3 spans 16 residues. V shed 6 bases, J shed 4 bases, and the junction held 9 bases outside the gene matches. CDR3 protein: CATRAPLAGDPDTQYF. CDR3 DNA sequence: TGTGCCACCAGAGCCCCACTAGCGGGAGATCCAGATACGCAGTATTTT.

Many counts were recorded for this clonotype. The chain links TRBV10-3 to TRBJ2-1; 11 positions agree with TRBD2. This CDR3 has 14 amino acids. The J segment lost 8 bases and the V segment lost 3 bases, leaving 3 bases of the junction unmatched. The germline CDR1 and CDR2 sequences are ENHRY and SYGVKD. CDR3 residues: CAISDVLAGDEQFF. CDR3 coding DNA: TGTGCCATCAGTGACGTACTAGCGGGAGATGAGCAGTTCTTC.

This clonotype was counted ten times or more. V is TRBV28 and J is TRBJ2-5; the D is unclear. Between the trimmed V and J ends, which lost 7 bases and 5 bases, there was a span of 14 bases. CDR1 and CDR2 from the germline V gene are MDHEN and SYDVKM. CDR3 length: 13 amino acids. CDR3 region: CASTPTAWETQYF. The CDR3, as DNA: TGTGCCAGCACCCCAACTGCCTGGGAGACCCAGTACTTC. The complete variable domain, with remaining parts taken from reference TRBV28 and TRBJ2-5, reads DVKVTQSSRYLVKRTGEKVFLECVQDMDHENMFWYRQDPGLGLRLIYFSYDVKMKEKGDIPEGYSVSREKKERFSLILESASTNQTSMYLCASTPTAWETQYFGPGTRLLVL.